This T cell receptor (beta chain) was profiled in a study of metastatic and nonmetastatic thyroid tumors. TCRdb re-clonotyped the PCR reads via MiXCR. Found here are about 23,000 clones, roughly 20% of them singletons; the top ten hold 25% to 35%. CDR1 is MNHEY, CDR2 SVGAGI, per germline. This CDR3 spans 18 amino acids. V lost 2 bases and J 1 base, leaving 18 bases between the germline ends. Points on this clone: Its cognate antigen is unknown.

Findings and caveats of the study: Versus benign nodules, malignant thyroid tumors reportedly had significantly higher TCR beta diversity, in blood and tumor.

Before thyroid surgery, none of the patients had received any treatment. The specimen sequenced was blood. The origin of this receptor is a female donor with papillary thyroid cancer or a benign thyroid nodule (not recorded which). Some clones in this sample may be carry-over from other donors' samples. The V call is TRBV6-5, the J call TRBJ2-1; possibly TRBD1 for D (6 bases). For the CDR3, the DNA is TGTGCCAGCAGTTACCCCGATTGGGGGACATGGTCCTACAATGAGCAGTTCTTC. Translated, it gives CASSYPDWGTWSYNEQFF.